This T cell receptor beta chain was recovered during a study of shared clonotypes between healthy human individuals. On the study more broadly: CD4 naive and memory got three plates each, CD8 naive two, CD8 memory one.

The V end lost 3 bases, the J end lost 0 bases, and 9 bases lay between the germline ends. Germline V gene data show CDR1 as ENHRY and CDR2 as SYGVKD. The length of the CDR3 is 15 residues. Sequenced by immunoSEQ multiplex PCR; TCRdb stores in-frame clones only, minus some. The table has roughly 2.6 million clones, over 85% seen once. The V call is TRBV10-3, the J call TRBJ2-1, with D uncertain. Sequenced input: naive CD4+ T cells sorted from blood. Subset indicated: CD45RA+ positively selected. The TCR sequence derives from a young man in good health. The CDR3 nucleotides are TGTGCCATCAGTGAAATCCCAAGCTCCTACAATGAGCAGTTCTTC. Its protein is CAISEIPSSYNEQFF.